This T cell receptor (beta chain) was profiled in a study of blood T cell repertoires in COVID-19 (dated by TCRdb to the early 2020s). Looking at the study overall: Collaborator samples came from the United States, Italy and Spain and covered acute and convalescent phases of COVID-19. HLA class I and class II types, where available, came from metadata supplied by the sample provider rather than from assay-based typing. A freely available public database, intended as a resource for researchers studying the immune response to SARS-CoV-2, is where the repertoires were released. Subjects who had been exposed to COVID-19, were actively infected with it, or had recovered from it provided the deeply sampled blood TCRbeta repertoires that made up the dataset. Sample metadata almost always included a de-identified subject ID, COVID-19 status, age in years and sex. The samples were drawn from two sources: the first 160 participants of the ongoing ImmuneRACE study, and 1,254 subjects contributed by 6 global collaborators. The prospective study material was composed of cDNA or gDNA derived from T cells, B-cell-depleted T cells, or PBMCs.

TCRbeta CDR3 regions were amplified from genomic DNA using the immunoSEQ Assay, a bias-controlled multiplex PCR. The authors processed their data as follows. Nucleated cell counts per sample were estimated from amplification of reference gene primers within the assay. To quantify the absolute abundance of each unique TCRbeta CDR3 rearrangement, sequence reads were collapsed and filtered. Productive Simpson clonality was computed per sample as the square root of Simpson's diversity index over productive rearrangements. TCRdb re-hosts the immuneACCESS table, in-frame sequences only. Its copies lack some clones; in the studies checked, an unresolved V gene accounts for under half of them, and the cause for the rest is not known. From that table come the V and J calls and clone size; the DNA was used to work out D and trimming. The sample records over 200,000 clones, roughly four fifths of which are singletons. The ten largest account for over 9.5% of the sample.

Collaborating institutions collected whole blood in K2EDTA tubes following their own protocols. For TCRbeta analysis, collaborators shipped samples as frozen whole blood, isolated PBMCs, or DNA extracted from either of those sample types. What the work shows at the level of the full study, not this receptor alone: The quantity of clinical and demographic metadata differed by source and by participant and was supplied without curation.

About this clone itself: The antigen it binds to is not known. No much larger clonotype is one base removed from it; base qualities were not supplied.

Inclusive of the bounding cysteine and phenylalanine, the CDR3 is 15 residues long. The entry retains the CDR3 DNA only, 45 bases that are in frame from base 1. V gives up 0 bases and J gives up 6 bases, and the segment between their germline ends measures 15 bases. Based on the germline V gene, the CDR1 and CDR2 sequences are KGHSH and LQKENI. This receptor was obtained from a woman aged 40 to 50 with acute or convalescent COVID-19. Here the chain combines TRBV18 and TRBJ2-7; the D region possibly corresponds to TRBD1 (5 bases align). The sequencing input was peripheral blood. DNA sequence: TGTGCCAGCTCACCACCGGAACAGGCCTCGGGCGAGCAGTACTTC. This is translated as CASSPPEQASGEQYF.